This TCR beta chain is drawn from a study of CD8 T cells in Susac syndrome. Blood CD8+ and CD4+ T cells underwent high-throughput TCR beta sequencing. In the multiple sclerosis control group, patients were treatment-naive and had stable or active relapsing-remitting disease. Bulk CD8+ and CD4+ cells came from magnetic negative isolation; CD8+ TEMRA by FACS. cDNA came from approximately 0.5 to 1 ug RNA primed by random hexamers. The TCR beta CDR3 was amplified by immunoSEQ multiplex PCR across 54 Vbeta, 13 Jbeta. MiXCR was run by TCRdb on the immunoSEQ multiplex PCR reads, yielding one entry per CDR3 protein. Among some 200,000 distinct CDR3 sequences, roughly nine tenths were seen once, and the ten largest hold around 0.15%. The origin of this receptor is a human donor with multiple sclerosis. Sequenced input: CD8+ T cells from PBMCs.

The DNA for the CDR3 is TGTGCCAGCAGTTACCCAGGGGCTTTCTTT. The encoded protein is CASSYPGAFF. The chain carries TRBV6-2 or TRBV6-3 and TRBJ1-1; tentative D call: TRBD1 (5 bases). CDR3 length: 10 amino acids. V lost 2 bases and J lost 11, with 6 bases in between. Germline assignment: CDR1 MNHEY and CDR2 SVGEGT.